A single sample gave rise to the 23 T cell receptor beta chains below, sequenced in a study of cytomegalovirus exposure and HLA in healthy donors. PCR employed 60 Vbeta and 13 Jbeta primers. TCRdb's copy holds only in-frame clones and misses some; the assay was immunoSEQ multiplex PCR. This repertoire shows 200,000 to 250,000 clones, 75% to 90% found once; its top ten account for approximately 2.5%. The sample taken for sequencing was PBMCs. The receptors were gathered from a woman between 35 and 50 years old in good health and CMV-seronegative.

In DNA form, the CDR3 reads TGTGCCAGCAGCTTAGAAGGATACGACAGGGTGGTGCGCCTCTATGGCTACACCTTC. Its protein is CASSLEGYDRVVRLYGYTF. V usage is TRBV7-8 and J usage is TRBJ1-2; TRBD1 agrees at 7 bases. V lost 1 base and J lost 4; bases outside the gene matches: 18. The CDR3 length is 19 residues. Germline V CDR1 and CDR2: SGHVS, FQNEAQ. Looking up the rest from reference TRBV7-8 and TRBJ1-2 gives the full variable domain: GAGVSQSPRYKVAKRGQDVALRCDPISGHVSLFWYQQALGQGPEFLTYFQNEAQLDKSGLPSDRFFAERPEGSVSTLKIQRTQQEDSAVYLCASSLEGYDRVVRLYGYTFGSGTRLTVV.

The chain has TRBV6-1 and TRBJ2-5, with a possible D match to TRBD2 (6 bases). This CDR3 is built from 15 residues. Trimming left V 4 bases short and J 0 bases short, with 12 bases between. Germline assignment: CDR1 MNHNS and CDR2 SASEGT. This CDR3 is CASSGHRGYQETQYF. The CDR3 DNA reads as TGTGCCAGCAGTGGGCACCGGGGGTACCAAGAGACCCAGTACTTC.

This CDR3 reads CASSSGLAGGETQYF. The CDR3 DNA follows: TGTGCCAGCAGCTCGGGACTAGCGGGCGGAGAGACCCAGTACTTC. The chain couples TRBV7-2 to TRBJ2-5, with 12 positions matching TRBD2. With 4 bases clipped from V and 4 bases from J, the junction kept 4 bases outside the gene matches. Germline CDR1 is SGHTA and CDR2 is FQGNSA. The CDR3 loop spans 15 amino acids.

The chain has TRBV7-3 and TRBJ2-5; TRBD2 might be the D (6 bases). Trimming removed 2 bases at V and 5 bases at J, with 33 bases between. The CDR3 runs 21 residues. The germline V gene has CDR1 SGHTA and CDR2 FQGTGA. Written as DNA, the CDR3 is TGTGCCAGCAGCTTAGAGGACCGGTTCACACCTGGAGGGAATATGTTCGAGACCCAGTACTTC. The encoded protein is CASSLEDRFTPGGNMFETQYF.

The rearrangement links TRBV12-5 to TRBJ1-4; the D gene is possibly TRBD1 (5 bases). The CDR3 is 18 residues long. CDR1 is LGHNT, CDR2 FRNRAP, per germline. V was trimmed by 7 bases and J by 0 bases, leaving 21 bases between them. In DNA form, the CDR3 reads TGTGCTAGTGCCCCCCGGGGGTTTCGCGATGCAACTAATGAAAAACTGTTTTTT. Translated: CASAPRGFRDATNEKLFF.

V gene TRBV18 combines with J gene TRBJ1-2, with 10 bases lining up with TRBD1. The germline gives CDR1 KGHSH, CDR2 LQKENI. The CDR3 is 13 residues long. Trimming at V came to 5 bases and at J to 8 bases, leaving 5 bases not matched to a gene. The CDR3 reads CASSSGQGQGYTF. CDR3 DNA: TGTGCCAGCTCATCGGGACAGGGGCAAGGCTACACCTTC.

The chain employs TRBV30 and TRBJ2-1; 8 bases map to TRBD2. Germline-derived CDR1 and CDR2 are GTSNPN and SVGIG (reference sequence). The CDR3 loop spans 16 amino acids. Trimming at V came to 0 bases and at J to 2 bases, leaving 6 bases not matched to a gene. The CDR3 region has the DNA TGTGCCTGGAGTGTAGCTAGCGGGTATACCTACAATGAGCAGTTCTTC. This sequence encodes CAWSVASGYTYNEQFF.

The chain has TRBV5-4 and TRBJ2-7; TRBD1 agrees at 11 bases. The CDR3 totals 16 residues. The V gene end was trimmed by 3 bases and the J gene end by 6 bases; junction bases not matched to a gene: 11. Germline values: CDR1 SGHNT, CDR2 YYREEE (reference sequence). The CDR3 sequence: CASSWSPGQGGLEQYF. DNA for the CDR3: TGTGCCAGCAGCTGGAGCCCGGGACAGGGGGGCCTCGAGCAGTACTTC.

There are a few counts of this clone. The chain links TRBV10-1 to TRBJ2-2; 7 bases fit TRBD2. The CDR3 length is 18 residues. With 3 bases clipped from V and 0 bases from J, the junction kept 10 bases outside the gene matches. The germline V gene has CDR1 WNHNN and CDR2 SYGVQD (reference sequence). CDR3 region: CASSDGAIAGPNTGELFF. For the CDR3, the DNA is TGCGCCAGCAGTGACGGGGCTATAGCGGGTCCGAACACCGGGGAGCTGTTTTTT.

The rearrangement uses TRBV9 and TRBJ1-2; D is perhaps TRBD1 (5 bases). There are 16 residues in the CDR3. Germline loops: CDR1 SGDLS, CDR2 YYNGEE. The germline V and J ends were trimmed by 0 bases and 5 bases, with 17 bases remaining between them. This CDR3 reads CASSVAAGLTHYGYTF. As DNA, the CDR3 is TGTGCCAGCAGCGTAGCGGCAGGGTTAACTCATTATGGCTACACCTTC.

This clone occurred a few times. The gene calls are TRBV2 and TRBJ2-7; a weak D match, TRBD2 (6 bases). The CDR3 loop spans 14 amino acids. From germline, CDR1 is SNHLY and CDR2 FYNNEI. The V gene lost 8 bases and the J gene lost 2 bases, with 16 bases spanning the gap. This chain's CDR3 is CASGLANPPYEQYF. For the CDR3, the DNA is TGTGCCAGCGGTCTAGCGAACCCTCCCTACGAGCAGTACTTC. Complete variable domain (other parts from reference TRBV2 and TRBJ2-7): EPEVTQTPSHQVTQMGQEVILRCVPISNHLYFYWYRQILGQKVEFLVSFYNNEISEKSEIFDDQFSVERPDGSNFTLKIRSTKLEDSAMYFCASGLANPPYEQYFGPGTRLTVT.

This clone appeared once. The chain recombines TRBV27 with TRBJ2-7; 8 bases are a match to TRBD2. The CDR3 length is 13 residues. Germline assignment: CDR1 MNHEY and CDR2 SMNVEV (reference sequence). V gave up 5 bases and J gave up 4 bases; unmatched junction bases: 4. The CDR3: CASSSGRQYEQYF. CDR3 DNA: TGTGCCAGCAGTAGCGGGAGACAGTACGAGCAGTACTTC.

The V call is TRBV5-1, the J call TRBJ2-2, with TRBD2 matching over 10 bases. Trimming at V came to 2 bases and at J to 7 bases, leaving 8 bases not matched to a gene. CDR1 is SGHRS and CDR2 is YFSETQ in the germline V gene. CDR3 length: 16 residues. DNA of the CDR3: TGCGCCAGCAGCTTACTAGCGGGACCTACCTTCGGGGAGCTGTTTTTT. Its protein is CASSLLAGPTFGELFF.

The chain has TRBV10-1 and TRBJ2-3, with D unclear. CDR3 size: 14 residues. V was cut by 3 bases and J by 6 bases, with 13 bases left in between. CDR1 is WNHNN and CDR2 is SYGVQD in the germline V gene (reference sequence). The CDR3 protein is CASSEIMEADTQYF. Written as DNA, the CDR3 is TGCGCCAGCAGTGAAATTATGGAAGCGGATACGCAGTATTTT.

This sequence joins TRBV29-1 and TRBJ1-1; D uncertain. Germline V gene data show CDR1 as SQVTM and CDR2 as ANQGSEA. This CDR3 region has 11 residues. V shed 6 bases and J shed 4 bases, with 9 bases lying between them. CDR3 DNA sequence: TGCAGCGTGAAACAGAGCACTGAAGCTTTCTTT. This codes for CSVKQSTEAFF.

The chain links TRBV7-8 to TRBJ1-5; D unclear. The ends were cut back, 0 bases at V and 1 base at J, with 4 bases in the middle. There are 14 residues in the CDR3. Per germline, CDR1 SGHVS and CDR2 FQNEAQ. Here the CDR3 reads CASSLAESNQPQHF. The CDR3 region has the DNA TGTGCCAGCAGCTTAGCTGAGAGCAATCAGCCCCAGCATTTT.

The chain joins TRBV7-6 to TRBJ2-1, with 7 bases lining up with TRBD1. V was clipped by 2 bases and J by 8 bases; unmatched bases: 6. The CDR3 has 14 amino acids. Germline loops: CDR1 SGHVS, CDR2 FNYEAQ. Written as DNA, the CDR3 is TGTGCCAGCAGCTTACTTACAGGGGTCGATGAGCAGTTCTTC. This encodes CASSLLTGVDEQFF.

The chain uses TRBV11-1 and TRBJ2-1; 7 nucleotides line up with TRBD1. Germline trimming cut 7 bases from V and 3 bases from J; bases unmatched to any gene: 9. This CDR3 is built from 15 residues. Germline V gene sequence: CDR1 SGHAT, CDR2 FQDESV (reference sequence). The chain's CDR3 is CASTTRQGRYNEQFF. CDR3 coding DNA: TGTGCCAGCACCACAAGACAGGGACGCTACAATGAGCAGTTCTTC.

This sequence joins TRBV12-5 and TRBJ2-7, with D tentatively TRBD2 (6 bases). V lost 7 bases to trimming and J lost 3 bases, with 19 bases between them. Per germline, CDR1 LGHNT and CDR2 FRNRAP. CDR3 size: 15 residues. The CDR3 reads CASASGTPILYEQYF. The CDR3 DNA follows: TGTGCTAGTGCTTCCGGGACTCCCATACTCTACGAGCAGTACTTC.

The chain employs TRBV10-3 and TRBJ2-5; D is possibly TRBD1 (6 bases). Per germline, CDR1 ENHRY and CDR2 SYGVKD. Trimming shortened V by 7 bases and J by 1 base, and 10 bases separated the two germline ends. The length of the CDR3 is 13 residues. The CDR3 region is CAINRAPQETQYF. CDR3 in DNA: TGTGCCATCAACAGGGCCCCCCAAGAGACCCAGTACTTC.

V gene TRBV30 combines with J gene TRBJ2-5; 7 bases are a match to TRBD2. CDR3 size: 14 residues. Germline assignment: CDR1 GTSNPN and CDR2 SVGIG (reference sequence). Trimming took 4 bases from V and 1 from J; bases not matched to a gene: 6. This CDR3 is CAWIGGGSQETQYF. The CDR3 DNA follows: TGTGCCTGGATCGGAGGCGGGAGCCAAGAGACCCAGTACTTC.

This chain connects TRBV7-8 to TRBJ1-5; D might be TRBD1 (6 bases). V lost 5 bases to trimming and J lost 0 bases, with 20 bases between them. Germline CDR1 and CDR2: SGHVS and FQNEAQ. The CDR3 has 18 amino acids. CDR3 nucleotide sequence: TGTGCCAGCAGCCCCGGTAGGCCAGGGGTGATTAGCAATCAGCCCCAGCATTTT. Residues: CASSPGRPGVISNQPQHF.

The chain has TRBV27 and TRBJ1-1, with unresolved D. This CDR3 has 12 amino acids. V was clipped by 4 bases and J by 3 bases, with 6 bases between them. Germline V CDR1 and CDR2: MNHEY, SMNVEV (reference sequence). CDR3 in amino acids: CASSSSYTEAFF. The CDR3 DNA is TGTGCCAGCAGTTCCTCTTACACTGAAGCTTTCTTT.